One sample yielded the 21 T cell receptor beta chains listed below, sequenced in a study of post-analysis software for immune sequencing data. Findings and limits, study-wide: TRBV5-6, TRBV5-1 and TRBV20-1 were among roughly 5 TRBV segments more frequent in patients than controls.

Unique molecular identifiers were built into the TCR beta cDNA libraries. TCRdb processed the PCR reads anew with MiXCR; each CDR3 protein has one entry. This sample has some 800,000 distinct CDR3 sequences, with 40% to 55% found just once. Their specific antigens are unknown. Sequencing input: blood. The receptors derive from a girl aged 5-17 years with multiple sclerosis.

V is TRBV12-3 or TRBV12-4 and J is TRBJ1-5, with D unclear. CDR3 length: 13 amino acids. Trimming took off 4 bases at V and 7 bases at J, with 11 bases between the two ends. CDR3 coding DNA: TGTGCCAGCAGTTCCTCGGATGGACAGCCCCAGCATTTT. Translating it yields CASSSSDGQPQHF.

CDR3 amino acids: CATKLAGVQVEQFF. CDR3 bases: TGTGCCACCAAGCTAGCGGGAGTGCAGGTTGAGCAGTTCTTC. The chain is built from TRBV12-3 or TRBV12-4 and TRBJ2-1, with 10 bases lining up with TRBD2. This CDR3 is 14 amino acids long. J gave up 9 bases and V 10 bases, and 12 bases lay outside the gene matches.

This clonotype was observed a few times. V is TRBV5-8 and J is TRBJ2-1, with D possibly being TRBD1 (6 bases). CDR1 is SGHTS and CDR2 is YDEGEE in the germline V gene. V was shortened by 6 bases and J by 0 bases, with 13 bases between the two germline ends. The CDR3 is 15 amino acids. DNA of the CDR3: TGTGCCAGCACCCCAGGGGCAGACTCCTACAATGAGCAGTTCTTC. As protein: CASTPGADSYNEQFF.

This clonotype was seen more than once but under ten times. The chain joins TRBV7-2 to TRBJ2-5, with D maybe TRBD1 (5 bases). Germline V gives CDR1 SGHTA, CDR2 FQGNSA. V lost 5 bases, J lost 5 bases, and 15 bases lay in between. The CDR3 runs to 14 residues. The CDR3: CASSVVSKGETQYF. The CDR3 bases are TGTGCCAGCAGCGTCGTCAGCAAGGGGGAGACCCAGTACTTC.

The V call is TRBV29-1, the J call TRBJ1-1; D gene ambiguous. V was clipped by 4 bases and J by 1 base, with 10 bases between them. The CDR3 is 13 amino acids. Germline V gene sequence: CDR1 SQVTM, CDR2 ANQGSEA. CDR3 protein: CSVVEHGNTEAFF. The CDR3, as DNA: TGCAGCGTTGTAGAACACGGGAACACTGAAGCTTTCTTT.

This chain joins TRBV4-1 and TRBJ2-1; TRBD2 matches at 8 bases. V lost 0 bases, J lost 4 bases, and 11 bases stayed unmatched. In germline, CDR1 is MGHRA, CDR2 YSYEKL. This CDR3 is 18 amino acids long. The CDR3 DNA sequence: TGCGCCAGCAGCCAAGATGGCGTTGGGACTAGACCTTACAATGAGCAGTTCTTC. Its translation: CASSQDGVGTRPYNEQFF.

This clonotype was counted a few times. The chain is built from TRBV11-2 and TRBJ2-7; D might be TRBD2 (6 bases). From germline, CDR1 is SGHAT and CDR2 FQNNGV. The CDR3 sequence is 17 residues long. Trimming took off 5 bases at V and 2 bases at J, with 22 bases between the two ends. The CDR3 region is CASSARLAGTPPYEQYF. The CDR3 DNA is TGTGCCAGCAGCGCCCGTCTTGCGGGAACTCCCCCCTACGAGCAGTACTTC.

This clonotype was seen only a few times. The V call is TRBV29-1, the J call TRBJ2-2; a possible D gene is TRBD2 (6 bases). The CDR3 has 13 residues. Trimming cost V 7 bases and J 4 bases, with 13 bases left between them. CDR1 is SQVTM, CDR2 ANQGSEA, per germline. The CDR3 bases are TGCAGCGCCACAGGAGGGCTCACCGGGGAGCTGTTTTTT. Amino acids: CSATGGLTGELFF.

This chain joins TRBV28 and TRBJ2-7; TRBD1 matches 8 bases. CDR3 size: 15 residues. V shed 6 bases, J shed 0 bases, and the junction held 7 bases outside the gene matches. Germline V gene data show CDR1 as MDHEN and CDR2 as SYDVKM. The CDR3 spells CASRPWTGSSYEQYF. The CDR3 nucleotides read TGTGCCAGCAGACCCTGGACAGGGAGCTCCTACGAGCAGTACTTC.

This clonotype appeared many times. The chain employs TRBV7-6 and TRBJ2-3, with 10 bases lining up with TRBD2. This CDR3 region has 16 residues. Germline CDR1 and CDR2: SGHVS and FNYEAQ. V shed 5 bases and J 0 bases; nucleotides not matched to a gene: 5. The CDR3 coding sequence is TGTGCCAGCAGCCCCCGGACTAGCGGTAGCACAGATACGCAGTATTTT. It translates to CASSPRTSGSTDTQYF. Full variable domain (remainder filled in from reference TRBV7-6 and TRBJ2-3): GAGVSQSPRYKVTKRGQDVALRCDPISGHVSLYWYRQALGQGPEFLTYFNYEAQQDKSGLPNDRFSAERPEGSISTLTIQRTEQRDSAMYRCASSPRTSGSTDTQYFGPGTRLTVL.

There are a few counts of this clonotype. The rearrangement links TRBV24-1 to TRBJ2-3; TRBD2 is a possible D gene (6 bases). This CDR3 has 15 residues. The V and J ends lost 5 bases and 1 base respectively, with 12 bases between them. Germline lookup yields CDR1 KGHDR and CDR2 SFDVKD. CDR3 in DNA: TGTGCCACCAGTGTTGCCGGGGAGGGCACAGATACGCAGTATTTT. It encodes CATSVAGEGTDTQYF.

The chain links TRBV20-1 to TRBJ2-5, with D hard to call. The CDR3 runs to 15 residues. V was clipped by 1 base and J by 2 bases, with 14 bases between them. Germline V gene data show CDR1 as DFQATT and CDR2 as SNEGSKA (reference sequence). The CDR3 DNA reads as TGCAGTGCTAGAGCCATCCCCGGTACTCAAGAGACCCAGTACTTC. Amino acid sequence: CSARAIPGTQETQYF.

The gene calls are TRBV7-8 and TRBJ2-1, with TRBD2 matching 10 bases. The CDR3 has 15 amino acids. The germline CDR1 and CDR2 sequences are SGHVS and FQNEAQ. V was pared by 0 bases and J by 8 bases, with 4 bases of the junction left unmatched. CDR3 amino acids: CASSLAQGLAHEQFF. For the CDR3, the DNA is TGTGCCAGCAGCTTAGCCCAGGGACTAGCGCATGAGCAGTTCTTC.

The V and J genes are TRBV6-2 or TRBV6-3 and TRBJ2-3, with D possibly matching TRBD2 (5 bases). Germline loops: CDR1 MNHEY, CDR2 SVGEGT. Trimming shortened V by 0 bases and J by 2 bases, and 6 bases separated the two germline ends. The CDR3 spans 14 residues. The CDR3: CASSYSEVTDTQYF. The DNA for the CDR3 is TGTGCCAGCAGTTACTCGGAGGTCACAGATACGCAGTATTTT.

J is TRBJ2-1 and V is TRBV20-1; 9 bases fit TRBD2. Germline V gene lookup returns CDR1 DFQATT and CDR2 SNEGSKA (reference sequence). This CDR3 region has 16 residues. V trimming: 4 bases; J trimming: 9 bases; junction bases outside the gene matches: 16. The CDR3 coding sequence is TGCAGTGCTACCCAACCTGTAGCGGGAGTTAGACCTGAGCAGTTCTTC. Amino acids: CSATQPVAGVRPEQFF.

The rearrangement joins TRBV15 to TRBJ2-1; TRBD1 matches at 9 bases. This CDR3 comprises 18 residues. The trim removed 5 bases at V and 0 bases at J, leaving 11 bases unmatched. Germline-derived CDR1 and CDR2 are LNHNV and YYDKDF (reference sequence). The CDR3 here is CATSGPGTGRLSYNEQFF. The CDR3 bases are TGTGCCACCAGCGGTCCCGGGACAGGGCGTCTCTCCTACAATGAGCAGTTCTTC.

The chain recombines TRBV5-1 with TRBJ2-3, with TRBD1 identical over 7 bases. Trimming at V came to 3 bases and at J to 2 bases, leaving 3 bases not matched to a gene. The CDR3 loop spans 14 amino acids. Germline CDR1 reads SGHRS; CDR2 reads YFSETQ. The CDR3, as DNA: TGCGCCAGCAGCTGGGACAGAACCACAGATACGCAGTATTTT. This sequence encodes CASSWDRTTDTQYF.

There are a few counts of this clonotype. DNA of the CDR3: TGTGCCAGCAGCTTCACCACAGGGGGCTGGAATGAGCAGTTCTTC. Amino acid sequence: CASSFTTGGWNEQFF. This sequence joins TRBV5-5 and TRBJ2-1, with 9 bases fitting TRBD1. V trimming: 2 bases; J trimming: 7 bases; junction bases outside the gene matches: 7. Germline lookup yields CDR1 SGHKS and CDR2 YYEKEE (reference sequence). This CDR3 is 15 amino acids long. The variable domain in full, completed from reference TRBV5-5 and TRBJ2-1, reads DAGVTQSPTHLIKTRGQQVTLRCSPISGHKSVSWYQQVLGQGPQFIFQYYEKEERGRGNFPDRFSARQFPNYSSELNVNALLLGDSALYLCASSFTTGGWNEQFFGPGTRLTVL.

CDR3 region: CASSFTVGKETQYF. The CDR3 DNA is TGTGCCAGCAGCTTTACGGTCGGAAAAGAGACCCAGTACTTC. The chain links TRBV5-5 to TRBJ2-5, with D unresolved. The germline V gene encodes CDR1 SGHKS and CDR2 YYEKEE (reference sequence). V was trimmed by 2 bases and J by 3 bases, leaving 11 bases between them. The CDR3 length is 14 residues.

The chain links TRBV11-2 to TRBJ2-1; 12 bases are a match to TRBD1. The V and J ends lost 5 bases and 8 bases, in that order; junction bases with no gene match: 10. The CDR3 is 16 residues long. The germline V gene has CDR1 SGHAT and CDR2 FQNNGV. The CDR3 is CASSPQPGQGAHEQFF. In DNA form, the CDR3 reads TGTGCCAGCAGCCCCCAGCCGGGACAGGGGGCCCATGAGCAGTTCTTC.

This chain links TRBV7-3 with TRBJ2-3, with D unresolved. Germline CDR1 SGHTA, CDR2 FQGTGA. Trimming cost V 2 bases and J 0 bases, with 6 bases left between them. The length of the CDR3 is 14 residues. DNA for the CDR3: TGTGCCAGCAGCTTACAAGCTAGCACAGATACGCAGTATTTT. Translated: CASSLQASTDTQYF.